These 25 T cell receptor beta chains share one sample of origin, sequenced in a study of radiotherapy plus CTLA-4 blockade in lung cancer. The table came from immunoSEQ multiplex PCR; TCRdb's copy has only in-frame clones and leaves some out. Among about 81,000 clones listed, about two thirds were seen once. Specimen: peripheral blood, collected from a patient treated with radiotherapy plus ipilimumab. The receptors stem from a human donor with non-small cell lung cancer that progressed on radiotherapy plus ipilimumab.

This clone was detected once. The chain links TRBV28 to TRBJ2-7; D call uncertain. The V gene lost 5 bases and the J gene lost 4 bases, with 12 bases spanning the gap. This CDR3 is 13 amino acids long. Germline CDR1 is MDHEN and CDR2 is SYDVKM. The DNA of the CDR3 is TGTGCCAGCAGTCCCCCCGTGAGTTACGAGCAGTACTTC. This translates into CASSPPVSYEQYF.

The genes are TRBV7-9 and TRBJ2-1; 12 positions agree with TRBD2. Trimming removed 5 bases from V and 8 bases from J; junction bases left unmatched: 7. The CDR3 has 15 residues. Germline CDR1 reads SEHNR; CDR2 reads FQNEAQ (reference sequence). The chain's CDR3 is CASSPLAGGPHEQFF. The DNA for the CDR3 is TGTGCCAGCAGCCCGCTAGCGGGAGGGCCCCATGAGCAGTTCTTC.

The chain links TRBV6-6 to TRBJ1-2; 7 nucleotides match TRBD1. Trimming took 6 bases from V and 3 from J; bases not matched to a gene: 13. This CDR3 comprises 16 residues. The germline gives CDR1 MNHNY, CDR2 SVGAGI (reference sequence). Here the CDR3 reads CASRESPGQFYYGYTF. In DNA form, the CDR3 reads TGTGCCAGCAGGGAGAGCCCGGGACAGTTTTACTATGGCTACACCTTC.

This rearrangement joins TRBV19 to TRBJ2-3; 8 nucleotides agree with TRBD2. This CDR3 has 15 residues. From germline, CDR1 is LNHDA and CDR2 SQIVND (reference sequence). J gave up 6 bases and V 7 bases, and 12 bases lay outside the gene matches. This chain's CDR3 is CASTIGGLEVDTQYF. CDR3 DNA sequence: TGTGCCAGTACCATAGGGGGACTAGAAGTGGATACGCAGTATTTT.

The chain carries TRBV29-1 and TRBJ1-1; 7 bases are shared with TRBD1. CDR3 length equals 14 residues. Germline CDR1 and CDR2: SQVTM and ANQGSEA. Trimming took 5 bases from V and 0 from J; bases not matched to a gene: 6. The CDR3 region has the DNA TGCAGCGTTCACAGGGGCGGAATGAACACTGAAGCTTTCTTT. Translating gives CSVHRGGMNTEAFF.

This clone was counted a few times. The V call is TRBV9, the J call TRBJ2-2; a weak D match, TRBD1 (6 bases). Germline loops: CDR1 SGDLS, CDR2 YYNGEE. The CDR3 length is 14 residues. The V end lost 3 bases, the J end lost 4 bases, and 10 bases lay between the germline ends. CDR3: CASSAEGGTGELFF. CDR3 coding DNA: TGTGCCAGCAGCGCAGAAGGGGGCACCGGGGAGCTGTTTTTT.

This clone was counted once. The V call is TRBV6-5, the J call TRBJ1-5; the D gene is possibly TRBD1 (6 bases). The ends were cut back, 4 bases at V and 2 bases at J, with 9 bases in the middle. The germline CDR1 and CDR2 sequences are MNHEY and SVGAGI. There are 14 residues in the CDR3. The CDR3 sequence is CASSFDRRNQPQHF. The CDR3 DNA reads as TGTGCCAGCAGTTTTGACAGGCGCAATCAGCCCCAGCATTTT.

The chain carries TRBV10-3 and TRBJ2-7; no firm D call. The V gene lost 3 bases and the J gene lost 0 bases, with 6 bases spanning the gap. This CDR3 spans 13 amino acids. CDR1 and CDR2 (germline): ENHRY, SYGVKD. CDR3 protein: CAISDEISYEQYF. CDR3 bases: TGTGCCATCAGTGATGAGATCTCCTACGAGCAGTACTTC.

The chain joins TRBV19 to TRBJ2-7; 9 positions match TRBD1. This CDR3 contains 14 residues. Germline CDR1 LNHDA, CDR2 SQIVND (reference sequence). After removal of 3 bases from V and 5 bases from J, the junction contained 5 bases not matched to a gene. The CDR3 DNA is TGTGCCAGTAGTATGCGGACAGGGGTGGACGAGCAGTACTTC. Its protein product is CASSMRTGVDEQYF.

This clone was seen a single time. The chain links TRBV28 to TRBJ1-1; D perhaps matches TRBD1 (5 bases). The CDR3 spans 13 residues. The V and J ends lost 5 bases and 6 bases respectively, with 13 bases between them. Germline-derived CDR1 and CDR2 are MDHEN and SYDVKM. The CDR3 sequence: CASSPPWGAEAFF. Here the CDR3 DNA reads TGTGCCAGCAGTCCCCCTTGGGGCGCTGAAGCTTTCTTT.

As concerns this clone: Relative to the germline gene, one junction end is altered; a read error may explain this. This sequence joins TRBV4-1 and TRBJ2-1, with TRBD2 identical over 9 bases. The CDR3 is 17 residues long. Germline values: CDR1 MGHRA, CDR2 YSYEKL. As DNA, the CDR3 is TGCGCCAGCAGCCAGCTACCCGGGACTAGCTCCCACAATGAGCAGTTCTTC. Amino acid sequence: CASSQLPGTSSHNEQFF.

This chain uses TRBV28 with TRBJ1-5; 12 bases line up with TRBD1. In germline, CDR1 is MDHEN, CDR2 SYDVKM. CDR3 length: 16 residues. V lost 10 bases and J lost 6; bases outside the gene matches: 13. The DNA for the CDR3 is TGTGCCACCCGGGACAGGGGGCAGATTGAGGGTCAGCCCCAGCATTTT. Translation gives CATRDRGQIEGQPQHF. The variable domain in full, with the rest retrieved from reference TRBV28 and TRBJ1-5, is DVKVTQSSRYLVKRTGEKVFLECVQDMDHENMFWYRQDPGLGLRLIYFSYDVKMKEKGDIPEGYSVSREKKERFSLILESASTNQTSMYLCATRDRGQIEGQPQHFGDGTRLSIL.

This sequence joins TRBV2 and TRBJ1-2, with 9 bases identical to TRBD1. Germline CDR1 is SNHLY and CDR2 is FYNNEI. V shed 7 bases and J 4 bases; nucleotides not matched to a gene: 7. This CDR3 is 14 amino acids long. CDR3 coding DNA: TGTGCCAGCATCCGACAGGGGGGTTCCTATGGCTACACCTTC. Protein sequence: CASIRQGGSYGYTF.

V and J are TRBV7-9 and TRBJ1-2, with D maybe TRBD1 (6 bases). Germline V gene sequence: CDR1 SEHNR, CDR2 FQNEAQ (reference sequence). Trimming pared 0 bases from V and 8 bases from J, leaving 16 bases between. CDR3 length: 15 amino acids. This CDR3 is CASSLANREEKGYTF. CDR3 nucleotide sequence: TGTGCCAGCAGCTTAGCGAACAGGGAAGAGAAGGGCTACACCTTC.

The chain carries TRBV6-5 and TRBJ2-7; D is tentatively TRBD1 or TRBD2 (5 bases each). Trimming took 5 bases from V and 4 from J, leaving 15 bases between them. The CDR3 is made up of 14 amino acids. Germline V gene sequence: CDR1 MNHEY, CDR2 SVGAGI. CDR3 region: CASSPGPGFYEQYF. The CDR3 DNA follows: TGTGCCAGCAGTCCGGGACCGGGGTTTTACGAGCAGTACTTC.

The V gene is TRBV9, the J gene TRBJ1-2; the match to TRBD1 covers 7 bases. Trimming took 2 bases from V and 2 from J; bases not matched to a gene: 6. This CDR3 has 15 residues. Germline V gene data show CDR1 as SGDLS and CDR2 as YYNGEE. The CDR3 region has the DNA TGTGCCAGCAGCGTGGGGACAGAGCTCAACTATGGCTACACCTTC. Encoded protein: CASSVGTELNYGYTF.

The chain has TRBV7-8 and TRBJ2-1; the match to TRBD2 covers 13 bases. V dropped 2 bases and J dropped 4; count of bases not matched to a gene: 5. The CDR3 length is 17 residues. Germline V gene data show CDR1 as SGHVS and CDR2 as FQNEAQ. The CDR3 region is CASSLLGTSGTYNEQFF. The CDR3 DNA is TGTGCCAGCAGCTTACTTGGGACTAGCGGGACGTACAATGAGCAGTTCTTC.

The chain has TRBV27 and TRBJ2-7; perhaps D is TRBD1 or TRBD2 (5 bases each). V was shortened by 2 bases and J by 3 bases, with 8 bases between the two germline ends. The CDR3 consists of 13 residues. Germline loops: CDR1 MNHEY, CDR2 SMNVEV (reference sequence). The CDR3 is CASSLSGGYEQYF. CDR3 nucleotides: TGTGCCAGCAGTTTAAGTGGGGGCTACGAGCAGTACTTC.

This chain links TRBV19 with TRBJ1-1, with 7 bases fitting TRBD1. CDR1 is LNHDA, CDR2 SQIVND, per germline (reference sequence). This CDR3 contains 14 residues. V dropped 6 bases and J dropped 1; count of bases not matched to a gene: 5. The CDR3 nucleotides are TGTGCCAGTAGGTGGACAGGATCGAACACTGAAGCTTTCTTT. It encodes CASRWTGSNTEAFF.

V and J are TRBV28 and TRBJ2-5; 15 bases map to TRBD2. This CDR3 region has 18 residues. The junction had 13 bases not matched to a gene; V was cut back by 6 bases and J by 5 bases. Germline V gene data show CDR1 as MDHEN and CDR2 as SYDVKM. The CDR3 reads CASSQTRTSGGAGETQYF. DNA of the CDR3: TGTGCCAGCAGCCAAACGCGGACTAGCGGGGGGGCTGGGGAGACCCAGTACTTC.

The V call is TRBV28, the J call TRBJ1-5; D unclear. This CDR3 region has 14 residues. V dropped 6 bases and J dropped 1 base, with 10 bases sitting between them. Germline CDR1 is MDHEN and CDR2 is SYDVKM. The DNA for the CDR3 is TGTGCCAGCAGACTTCTGCAGAGCAATCAGCCCCAGCATTTT. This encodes CASRLLQSNQPQHF.

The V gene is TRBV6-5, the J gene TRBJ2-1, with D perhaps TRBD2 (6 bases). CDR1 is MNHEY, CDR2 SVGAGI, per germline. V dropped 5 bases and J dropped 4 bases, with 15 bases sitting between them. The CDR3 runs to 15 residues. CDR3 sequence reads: CASSPGGLTYNEQFF. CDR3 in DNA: TGTGCCAGCAGTCCCGGGGGATTGACTTACAATGAGCAGTTCTTC.

The CDR3 region has the DNA TGTGCCAGCAGCTTAGTGGCAGGGGATGGCTACACCTTC. This sequence encodes CASSLVAGDGYTF. The rearrangement joins TRBV7-9 to TRBJ1-2, with D possibly TRBD1 on 6 matching bases. CDR3 size: 13 residues. Germline CDR1 SEHNR, CDR2 FQNEAQ (reference sequence). The germline V and J ends were trimmed by 1 base and 6 bases, with 9 bases remaining between them.

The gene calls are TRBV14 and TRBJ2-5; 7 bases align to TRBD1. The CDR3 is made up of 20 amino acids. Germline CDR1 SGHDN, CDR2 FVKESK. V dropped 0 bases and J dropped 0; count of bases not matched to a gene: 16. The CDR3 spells CASSQDPPPLQGTNQETQYF. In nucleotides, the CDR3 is TGTGCCAGCAGCCAAGATCCACCCCCGCTACAGGGGACCAACCAAGAGACCCAGTACTTC.

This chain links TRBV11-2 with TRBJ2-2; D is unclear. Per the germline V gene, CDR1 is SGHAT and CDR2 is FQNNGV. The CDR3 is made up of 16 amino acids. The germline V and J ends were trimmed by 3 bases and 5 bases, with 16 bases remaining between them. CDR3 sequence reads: CASSLTVELETGELFF. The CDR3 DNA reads TGTGCCAGCAGCTTGACGGTAGAATTGGAAACCGGGGAGCTGTTTTTT.